Shown below are 12 T cell receptor beta chains from a single sample sequenced in a study of chemoradiotherapy in HPV16-positive cancers. Here immunoSEQ multiplex PCR was the method, and the copy in TCRdb shows in-frame clones only, minus some. The data hold around 6,400 clones, with roughly 73% observed a single time. This specimen was collected from a patient who underwent chemoradiotherapy. These receptors were obtained from a human donor with HPV-associated anogenital cancer.

The gene calls are TRBV6-6 and TRBJ2-2; D is ambiguous. Germline V gene lookup returns CDR1 MNHNY and CDR2 SVGAGI (reference sequence). This CDR3 region has 14 residues. The ends were cut back, 0 bases at V and 3 bases at J, with 5 bases in the middle. In nucleotides, the CDR3 is TGTGCCAGCAGTTACTCGATGGACACCGGGGAGCTGTTTTTT. Its protein is CASSYSMDTGELFF.

CDR3 sequence: CASSEPEQASTDTQYF. The CDR3 nucleotides are TGTGCCAGCAGTGAACCGGAACAGGCCAGCACAGATACGCAGTATTTT. The J gene is TRBJ2-3, the V gene TRBV25-1, with D perhaps matching TRBD1 (5 bases). Germline CDR1 is MGHDK and CDR2 is SYGVNS. V shed 2 bases and J shed 0 bases, with 12 bases lying between them. The CDR3 contains 16 residues.

This chain joins TRBV11-3 and TRBJ2-2; possible D gene TRBD1, 6 bases. Germline values: CDR1 SGHNT, CDR2 YENEEA. The CDR3 runs to 15 residues. The V and J ends lost 5 bases and 7 bases respectively, with 17 bases between them. The CDR3 nucleotides read TGTGCCAGCAGCATAGGGGCAGGGGTTGACGGGGAGCTGTTTTTT. It specifies CASSIGAGVDGELFF.

The J gene is TRBJ2-7, the V gene TRBV10-3, with 11 bases that match TRBD1. The V segment lost 9 bases and the J segment 6 bases; nucleotides outside the gene matches: 7. CDR3 length: 13 amino acids. Germline CDR1 reads ENHRY; CDR2 reads SYGVKD. CDR3 sequence (DNA): TGTGCCATTACGCCGGGACAGGGGGGCGAGCAGTACTTC. Encoded protein: CAITPGQGGEQYF.

Concerning this clone: The germline gene is not matched at one end of the junction; a read error may be the cause. The chain uses TRBV7-7 and TRBJ2-1, with a weak D call TRBD2 (6 bases). The V gene's germline CDR1 is SSHAT and CDR2 FNYEAQ (reference sequence). The CDR3 is made up of 14 amino acids. This chain's CDR3 is CASSLGLGGDEQFF. The CDR3 nucleotides are TGTGCTAGCAGCTTAGGGCTAGGAGGGGATGAGCAGTTCTTC.

Only a few counts were recorded for this clone. V gene TRBV19 combines with J gene TRBJ1-6; D ambiguous. There are 13 residues in the CDR3. V lost 3 bases and J 7 bases, leaving 7 bases between the germline ends. Per the germline V gene, CDR1 is LNHDA and CDR2 is SQIVND (reference sequence). CDR3 DNA: TGTGCCAGTAGTATCGAGGAGAATTCACCCCTCCACTTT. Translating gives CASSIEENSPLHF.

V gene TRBV27 combines with J gene TRBJ1-1, with 8 bases aligning to TRBD1. Germline values: CDR1 MNHEY, CDR2 SMNVEV (reference sequence). This CDR3 has 13 amino acids. With V trimmed by 3 bases and J by 5 bases, 2 bases remained unmatched. CDR3 nucleotides: TGTGCCAGCAGTTTCGACAGGGGAACTGAAGCTTTCTTT. This gives the protein CASSFDRGTEAFF.

The genes are TRBV27 and TRBJ2-1; TRBD1 is a possible D gene (6 bases). The length of the CDR3 is 16 residues. V lost 5 bases to trimming and J lost 2 bases, with 16 bases between them. Per the germline V gene, CDR1 is MNHEY and CDR2 is SMNVEV (reference sequence). CDR3 loop: CASSTAQGLAYNEQFF. The CDR3 nucleotides read TGTGCCAGCAGTACCGCCCAGGGGCTGGCCTACAATGAGCAGTTCTTC.

This clone was counted a single time. The rearrangement uses TRBV5-1 and TRBJ2-7, with TRBD2 matching 13 bases. Germline lookup yields CDR1 SGHRS and CDR2 YFSETQ. The CDR3 covers 15 residues. V shed 3 bases and J 3 bases; nucleotides not matched to a gene: 3. The CDR3 coding sequence is TGCGCCAGCAGCTCCGGACTAGCGGGGGTCTACGAGCAGTACTTC. Translating it yields CASSSGLAGVYEQYF. The full variable domain, in which reference TRBV5-1 and TRBJ2-7 provide the parts outside the CDR3, is KAGVTQTPRYLIKTRGQQVTLSCSPISGHRSVSWYQQTPGQGLQFLFEYFSETQRNKGNFPGRFSGRQFSNSRSEMNVSTLELGDSALYLCASSSGLAGVYEQYFGPGTRLTVT.

The V gene is TRBV4-2, the J gene TRBJ1-2, with 7 bases that match TRBD1. V gave up 1 base and J gave up 4 bases; unmatched junction bases: 6. The germline CDR1 and CDR2 sequences are LGHNA and YNFKEQ. This CDR3 comprises 15 residues. Here the CDR3 DNA reads TGTGCCAGCAGCCAAGGAGACAGGGTTGGCTATGGCTACACCTTC. Protein: CASSQGDRVGYGYTF.

The rearrangement links TRBV2 to TRBJ2-2; TRBD1 matches 9 bases. V lost 9 bases, J lost 3 bases, and 8 bases stayed unmatched. Germline V lookup: CDR1 SNHLY, CDR2 FYNNEI. The CDR3 covers 15 residues. The CDR3 reads CASREQGAHTGELFF. In DNA, the CDR3 is TGTGCCAGTAGGGAACAGGGGGCGCACACCGGGGAGCTGTTTTTT.

This clone was found a few times. J is TRBJ1-6 and V is TRBV14, with TRBD1 as a possible D gene (6 bases). V shed 0 bases and J shed 14 bases, with 11 bases lying between them. The germline V gene has CDR1 SGHDN and CDR2 FVKESK. The CDR3 covers 13 residues. The CDR3 DNA is TGTGCCAGCAGCCAAGACCCCCAGGGGACCCTCCACTTT. Protein product: CASSQDPQGTLHF.